The 7 T cell receptor beta chains below all came from one sample that was sequenced in a study of shared clonotypes between healthy human individuals. Clones were read by immunoSEQ multiplex PCR, and TCRdb kept only the in-frame ones, dropping some. This sample has roughly 2.6 million clones, with roughly nine tenths found just once. The specimen was naive CD4+ T cells sorted from blood. Subset specified: CD45RA+ positively selected. These receptors came from a man younger than 30 in good health.

In its sample, this clone was seen once. Within the sample, other DNA sequences also encode this same CDR3. V and J are TRBV10-3 and TRBJ2-7; 8 nucleotides match TRBD2. CDR3 length: 14 amino acids. Looked up from germline, CDR1 is ENHRY and CDR2 is SYGVKD. V shed 2 bases and J 2 bases; nucleotides not matched to a gene: 2. The CDR3 DNA is TGTGCCATCAGTGAGCGGGAGGGACCCTACGAGCAGTACTTC. Its protein product is CAISEREGPYEQYF.

V is TRBV21-1 and J is TRBJ1-5; the table calls TRBD1, which could not be checked here. TRBV21-1 is designated a pseudogene. CDR3 size: 16 residues. CDR3 residues: CASSNRRQGNNQPQHF. In DNA, the CDR3 is TGTGCCAGCAGCAATCGGCGACAGGGCAACAATCAGCCCCAGCATTTT.

The CDR3 DNA reads TGTGCCTGGAGGAGCGGGGGGAAACAAGAGACCCAGTACTTC. The encoded protein is CAWRSGGKQETQYF. The chain is built from TRBV30 and TRBJ2-5, with 9 bases lining up with TRBD2. This CDR3 comprises 14 residues. The trim removed 3 bases at V and 2 bases at J, leaving 4 bases unmatched. Germline V gene lookup returns CDR1 GTSNPN and CDR2 SVGIG (reference sequence).

This clone was observed a few times. The genes are TRBV25-1 and TRBJ2-7; no firm D call. Germline CDR1 MGHDK, CDR2 SYGVNS. This CDR3 is 12 amino acids long. V lost 5 bases and J lost 5, with 10 bases in between. This CDR3 reads CASSPTWNEQYF. CDR3 DNA: TGTGCCAGCAGTCCGACTTGGAACGAGCAGTACTTC.

This clone was seen once. The chain couples TRBV7-3 to TRBJ2-2, with a tentative D call TRBD1 (6 bases). Trimming removed 6 bases from V and 5 bases from J, with 10 bases in between. The CDR3 has 13 amino acids. Germline V CDR1 and CDR2: SGHTA, FQGTGA. The CDR3: CASSNRVTGELFF. The DNA for the CDR3 is TGTGCCAGCAGTAACAGGGTTACCGGGGAGCTGTTTTTT.

The CDR3 region has the DNA TGTGCCAGTAGTATAGATCAGGCCGGGACAGGGTCGACAGATACGCAGTATTTT. Translating gives CASSIDQAGTGSTDTQYF. The J gene is TRBJ2-3, the V gene TRBV19, with TRBD1 matching 9 bases. Trimming at V came to 0 bases and at J to 3 bases, leaving 10 bases not matched to a gene. Germline loops: CDR1 LNHDA, CDR2 SQIVND (reference sequence). The CDR3 length is 18 residues.

The J gene is TRBJ1-4, the V gene TRBV28; D call uncertain. CDR1 is MDHEN, CDR2 SYDVKM, per germline. The CDR3 length is 14 residues. V was cut by 3 bases and J by 12 bases, with 17 bases left in between. CDR3 bases: TGTGCCAGCAGTTTCCATCATCTTAGTGGGGAACTGTTTTTT. This encodes CASSFHHLSGELFF.